This is a list of T cell receptor beta chains from one sample in a study of control samples from healthy donors and cancer patients. Libraries were prepared by immunoSEQ multiplex PCR; TCRdb keeps only in-frame clonotypes and omits some of them. The table has some 120,000 clones, over 75% seen once; the top ten hold around 2%. Sequencing was done on a sample of blood. All receptors come from a man younger than 35 in good health. CDR3s include the opening cysteine and the closing phenylalanine or tryptophan. The D gene is left open where the match is weak. Clone size, where shown, is once, few, many, or a class for clones that have expanded.

V: TRBV29-1; D: NA; size: NA; J: TRBJ1-3; CDR3: CSVDGTVSGNTIYF; DNA: TGCAGCGTCGATGGGACGGTCTCTGGAAACACCATATATTTT
V: TRBV28; D: NA; size: NA; J: TRBJ2-3; CDR3: CASSFGDNLSTDTQYF; DNA: TGTGCCAGCAGTTTCGGTGACAACCTGAGCACAGATACGCAGTATTTT
V: TRBV18; D: NA; size: NA; J: TRBJ2-5; CDR3: CASSPGFETQYF; DNA: TGTGCCAGCTCCCCAGGGTTCGAGACCCAGTACTTC
V: TRBV5-1; D: NA; size: NA; J: TRBJ1-1; CDR3: CASSLDGVNTEAFF; DNA: TGCGCCAGCAGCTTGGACGGGGTTAACACTGAAGCTTTCTTT
V: TRBV7-9; D: NA; size: NA; J: TRBJ2-7; CDR3: CASSIAAGLDEQYF; DNA: TGTGCCAGCAGCATAGCGGCCGGACTGGACGAGCAGTACTTC
V: TRBV6-2/TRBV6-3; D: NA; size: NA; J: TRBJ2-7; CDR3: CASSYSGVWQYF; DNA: TGTGCCAGCAGTTACTCCGGAGTATGGCAGTACTTC
V: TRBV9; D: TRBD1; size: NA; J: TRBJ1-2; CDR3: CASSATSSGDRDGYTF; DNA: TGTGCCAGCAGCGCAACCTCATCCGGGGACAGGGATGGCTACACCTTC
V: TRBV5-5; D: NA; size: NA; J: TRBJ2-6; CDR3: CASSLASGYGGANVLTF; DNA: TGTGCCAGCAGCTTGGCCTCGGGGTACGGTGGGGCCAACGTCCTGACTTTC
V: TRBV6-5; D: TRBD1; size: once; J: TRBJ1-5; CDR3: CASSSTGVESQPQHF; DNA: TGTGCCAGCAGCTCGACAGGGGTTGAGAGTCAGCCCCAGCATTTT
V: TRBV7-3; D: TRBD1; size: few; J: TRBJ2-2; CDR3: CASRVPGQGTGELFF; DNA: TGTGCCAGCCGAGTACCGGGACAGGGGACCGGGGAGCTGTTTTTT
V: TRBV24-1; D: NA; size: once; J: TRBJ2-3; CDR3: CATSRQGTDTQYF; DNA: TGTGCCACCAGTCGACAGGGCACAGATACGCAGTATTTT
V: TRBV28; D: NA; size: NA; J: TRBJ1-2; CDR3: CASSRTGGYTF; DNA: TGTGCCAGCAGCCGTACGGGTGGCTACACCTTC
V: TRBV24-1; D: TRBD2; size: once; J: TRBJ2-1; CDR3: CATSDSYQPERGNEQFF; DNA: TGTGCCACCAGTGATTCCTACCAACCGGAGCGGGGCAATGAGCAGTTCTTC
V: TRBV6-1; D: NA; size: once; J: TRBJ1-1; CDR3: CASSESVEVLGAFF; DNA: TGTGCCAGCAGTGAAAGTGTCGAGGTGCTAGGAGCTTTCTTT
V: TRBV6-5; D: NA; size: NA; J: TRBJ2-7; CDR3: CAGQGGYEQYF; DNA: TGTGCCGGCCAGGGGGGCTACGAGCAGTACTTC
V: TRBV7-9; D: NA; size: NA; J: TRBJ2-1; CDR3: CASSRPGFEVDEQFF; DNA: TGTGCCAGCAGCCGGCCCGGGTTTGAGGTAGATGAGCAGTTCTTC
V: TRBV30; D: NA; size: NA; J: TRBJ2-1; CDR3: CAWSSHGGDEQFF; DNA: TGTGCCTGGAGCTCACATGGGGGCGATGAGCAGTTCTTC
V: TRBV5-8; D: TRBD1; size: NA; J: TRBJ2-1; CDR3: CASSQLGQGDEQFF; DNA: TGTGCCAGCAGCCAACTCGGACAGGGTGATGAGCAGTTCTTC
V: TRBV6-2/TRBV6-3; D: TRBD2; size: NA; J: TRBJ2-1; CDR3: CASSDTGTRGNEQFF; DNA: TGTGCCAGCAGTGATACCGGGACTAGAGGCAATGAGCAGTTCTTC
V: TRBV5-6; D: NA; size: once; J: TRBJ2-7; CDR3: CASSEPPGGPYEQYF; DNA: TGTGCCAGCAGCGAGCCGCCGGGCGGCCCCTACGAGCAGTACTTC
V: TRBV27; D: TRBD1; size: few; J: TRBJ1-5; CDR3: CASSLGQSNQPQHF; DNA: TGTGCCAGCAGTTTGGGACAGAGCAATCAGCCCCAGCATTTT
V: TRBV7-3; D: TRBD1; size: NA; J: TRBJ2-3; CDR3: CASSLTAQGGTDTQYF; DNA: TGTGCCAGCAGCTTAACTGCGCAGGGGGGCACAGATACGCAGTATTTT
V: TRBV27; D: NA; size: NA; J: TRBJ1-5; CDR3: CASSLTRDQPQHF; DNA: TGTGCCAGCAGTTTAACCAGGGATCAGCCCCAGCATTTT
V: TRBV11-2; D: TRBD1; size: once; J: TRBJ1-3; CDR3: CASSLAFTDRVSGNTIYF; DNA: TGTGCCAGCAGCTTAGCGTTCACGGACAGGGTTTCTGGAAACACCATATATTTT
V: TRBV27; D: TRBD1; size: NA; J: TRBJ1-1; CDR3: CASGMGQPLGTEAFF; DNA: TGTGCCAGCGGAATGGGACAGCCTCTGGGGACTGAAGCTTTCTTT
V: TRBV20-1; D: TRBD2; size: NA; J: TRBJ2-2; CDR3: CSASRVAGEAGELFF; DNA: TGCAGTGCTAGTAGAGTAGCGGGAGAGGCCGGGGAGCTGTTTTTT
V: TRBV19; D: NA; size: NA; J: TRBJ1-1; CDR3: CASVISTANTEAFF; DNA: TGTGCCAGTGTCATTAGCACAGCTAACACTGAAGCTTTCTTT
V: TRBV7-9; D: NA; size: few; J: TRBJ1-1; CDR3: CASSPQTGAVRAFF; DNA: TGTGCCAGCAGCCCCCAGACAGGAGCGGTTAGAGCTTTCTTT
V: TRBV9; D: NA; size: NA; J: TRBJ2-3; CDR3: CASSVARKEDTQYF; DNA: TGTGCCAGCAGCGTAGCTAGGAAAGAAGATACGCAGTATTTT
V: TRBV25-1; D: NA; size: NA; J: TRBJ2-2; CDR3: CASTRELPPTGELFF; DNA: TGTGCCAGCACACGAGAACTACCCCCTACCGGGGAGCTGTTTTTT
V: TRBV6-4; D: TRBD2; size: NA; J: TRBJ2-3; CDR3: CASSGLAGADTQYF; DNA: TGTGCCAGCAGCGGACTAGCGGGAGCTGATACGCAGTATTTT